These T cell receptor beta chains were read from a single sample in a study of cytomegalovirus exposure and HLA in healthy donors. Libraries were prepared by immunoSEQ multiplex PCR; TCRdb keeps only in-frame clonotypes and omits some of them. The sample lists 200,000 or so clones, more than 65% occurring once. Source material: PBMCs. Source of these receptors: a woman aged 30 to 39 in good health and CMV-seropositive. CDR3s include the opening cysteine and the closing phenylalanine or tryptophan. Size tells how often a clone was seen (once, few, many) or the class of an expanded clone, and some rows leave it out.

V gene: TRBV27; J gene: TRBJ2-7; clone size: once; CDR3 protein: CASSPETGLAGGHSYEQYF
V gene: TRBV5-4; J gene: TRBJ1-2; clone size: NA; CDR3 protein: CASSSPGQDYGYTF
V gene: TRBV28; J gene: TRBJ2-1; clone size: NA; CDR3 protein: CASGELAETYNEQFF
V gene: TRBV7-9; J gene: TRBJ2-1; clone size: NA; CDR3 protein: CASSSMESSYNEQFF
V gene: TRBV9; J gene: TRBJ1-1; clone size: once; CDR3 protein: CASSVAPTGGGSEAFF
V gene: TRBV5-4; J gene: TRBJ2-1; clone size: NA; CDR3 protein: CASSLTRQGSSYNEQFF
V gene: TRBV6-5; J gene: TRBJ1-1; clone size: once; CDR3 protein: CASRGARGSEAFF
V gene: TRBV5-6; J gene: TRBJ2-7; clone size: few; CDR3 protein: CASSLFGTNVHEQYF
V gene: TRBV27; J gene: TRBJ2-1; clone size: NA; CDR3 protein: CASSFSTGTIYNEQFF
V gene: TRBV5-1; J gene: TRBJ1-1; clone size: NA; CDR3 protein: CASSLAQGGGTEAFF
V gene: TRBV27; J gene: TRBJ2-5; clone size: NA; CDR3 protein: CASSVGTGGTQYF
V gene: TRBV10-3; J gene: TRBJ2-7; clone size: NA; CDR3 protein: CAIGGQGAYEQYF
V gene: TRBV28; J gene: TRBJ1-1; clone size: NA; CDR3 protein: CASSWEGTGVTEAFF
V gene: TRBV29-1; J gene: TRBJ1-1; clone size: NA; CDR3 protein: CSVVVLQILSTEAFF
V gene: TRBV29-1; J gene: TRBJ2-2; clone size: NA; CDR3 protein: CSVAPANTGELFF
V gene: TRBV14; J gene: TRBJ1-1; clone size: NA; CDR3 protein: CASSQDLGPRRAFF
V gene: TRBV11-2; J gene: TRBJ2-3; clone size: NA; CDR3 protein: CASSLGQLRTDTQYF
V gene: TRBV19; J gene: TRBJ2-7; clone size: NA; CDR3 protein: CASSIAAGGGEQYF
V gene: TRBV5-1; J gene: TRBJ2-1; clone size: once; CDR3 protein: CASRLESRQFF
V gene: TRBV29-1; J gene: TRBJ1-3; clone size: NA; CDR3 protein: CSVVPTRAGNTIYF
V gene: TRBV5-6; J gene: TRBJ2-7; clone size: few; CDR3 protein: CASSFYYEQYF
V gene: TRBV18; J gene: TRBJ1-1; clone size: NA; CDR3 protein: CASSFFSAGVNTEAFF
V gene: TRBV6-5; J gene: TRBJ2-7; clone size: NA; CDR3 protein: CASSYTDGAYEQYF
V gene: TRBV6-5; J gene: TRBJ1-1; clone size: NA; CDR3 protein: CASWYRGNTEAFF
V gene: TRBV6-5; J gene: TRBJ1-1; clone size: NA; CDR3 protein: CASNREKNTEAFF
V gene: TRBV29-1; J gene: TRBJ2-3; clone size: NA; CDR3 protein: CSVEPSGTPDTQYF